These T cell receptor beta chains were read from a single sample in a study of shared clonotypes between healthy human individuals. The data were produced by immunoSEQ multiplex PCR, yet TCRdb's version contains in-frame clones alone and is incomplete. The sample shows approximately 810,000 clones, 92% of them seen only once. The material sequenced was naive CD8+ T cells sorted from blood. Every receptor here comes from a man aged 25 to 40 in good health. Both conserved end residues are part of each CDR3. Each record gives: V gene, clone size, D gene, J gene, CDR3 length, CDR3 DNA, CDR3 protein. A D gene is named only where the DNA matches it firmly. Expanded clones get a size class; other rows say once, few or many, or leave the size out.

v_gene: TRBV19; abundance: -; d_gene: TRBD1; j_gene: TRBJ2-2; len: 18; CDR3nt: TGTGCCAGTAGTACCGACAGGGTTACGCCTTGGGACACCGGGGAGCTGTTTTTT; CDR3aa: CASSTDRVTPWDTGELFF
v_gene: TRBV27; abundance: -; d_gene: -; j_gene: TRBJ2-1; len: 15; CDR3nt: TGTGCCAGCAGTTTGGGTACTGGAAATTACAATGAGCAGTTCTTC; CDR3aa: CASSLGTGNYNEQFF
v_gene: TRBV11-2; abundance: -; d_gene: -; j_gene: TRBJ2-1; len: 12; CDR3nt: TGTGCCAGCAGCCAGATGTCGAGGCAGCAGTTCTTC; CDR3aa: CASSQMSRQQFF
v_gene: TRBV9; abundance: -; d_gene: -; j_gene: TRBJ2-5; len: 13; CDR3nt: TGTGCCAGCTCCCCGGGGGCCGGGGAGACCCAGTACTTC; CDR3aa: CASSPGAGETQYF
v_gene: TRBV4-1; abundance: -; d_gene: -; j_gene: TRBJ1-2; len: 16; CDR3nt: TGCGCCAGCAGCCAAGATCTAGGACTTCGGGACTATGGCTACACCTTC; CDR3aa: CASSQDLGLRDYGYTF
v_gene: TRBV28; abundance: -; d_gene: TRBD1; j_gene: TRBJ1-5; len: 15; CDR3nt: TGTGCCAGCAGTGGACAGGGGCGAAGCAATCAGCCCCAGCATTTT; CDR3aa: CASSGQGRSNQPQHF
v_gene: TRBV18; abundance: -; d_gene: TRBD2; j_gene: TRBJ2-1; len: 16; CDR3nt: TGTGCCAGCTCACCGGTTAGCGGGAGGGCTCGGAATGAGCAGTTCTTC; CDR3aa: CASSPVSGRARNEQFF
v_gene: TRBV6-1; abundance: -; d_gene: -; j_gene: TRBJ2-1; len: 16; CDR3nt: TGTGCCAGCAGTGAAAATCAGGCAGATTTGGACAATGAGCAGTTCTTC; CDR3aa: CASSENQADLDNEQFF
v_gene: TRBV9; abundance: -; d_gene: -; j_gene: TRBJ2-5; len: 13; CDR3nt: TGTGCCAGCAGCGTAGGGGACCTCGAGACCCAGTACTTC; CDR3aa: CASSVGDLETQYF
v_gene: TRBV7-9; abundance: -; d_gene: TRBD2; j_gene: TRBJ2-1; len: 16; CDR3nt: TGTGCCAGCAGCGGGCGACTAGCGGGAGGGCCTAATGAGCAGTTCTTC; CDR3aa: CASSGRLAGGPNEQFF
v_gene: TRBV29-1; abundance: -; d_gene: -; j_gene: TRBJ2-7; len: 11; CDR3nt: TGCAGCGTTGAACTGGGTTACGAGCAGTACTTC; CDR3aa: CSVELGYEQYF
v_gene: TRBV27; abundance: -; d_gene: TRBD2; j_gene: TRBJ2-3; len: 16; CDR3nt: TGTGCCAGCAGTTTACTAGCGGGCATAACGGGGGATACGCAGTATTTT; CDR3aa: CASSLLAGITGDTQYF
v_gene: TRBV28; abundance: -; d_gene: TRBD1; j_gene: TRBJ2-3; len: 15; CDR3nt: TGTGCCAGCAGTTTACGGACAGGGAAGACAGATACGCAGTATTTT; CDR3aa: CASSLRTGKTDTQYF
v_gene: TRBV5-8; abundance: -; d_gene: TRBD2; j_gene: TRBJ2-7; len: 18; CDR3nt: TGTGCCAGCAGCTTGGCTCGGGATAGCGGGAGAGGGTTCTACGAGCAGTACTTC; CDR3aa: CASSLARDSGRGFYEQYF
v_gene: TRBV13; abundance: -; d_gene: -; j_gene: TRBJ2-7; len: 16; CDR3nt: TGTGCCAGCAGCTCCCTGATGGGACTCCTGAGCTACGAGCAGTACTTC; CDR3aa: CASSSLMGLLSYEQYF
v_gene: TRBV27; abundance: -; d_gene: TRBD1; j_gene: TRBJ2-7; len: 15; CDR3nt: TGTGCCAGCAGTTTAGGACAGGGGGCGATCTACGAGCAGTACTTC; CDR3aa: CASSLGQGAIYEQYF
v_gene: TRBV14; abundance: -; d_gene: -; j_gene: TRBJ2-7; len: 15; CDR3nt: TGTGCCAGCAGCCAAGGGATAGGGGGACCCTACGAGCAGTACTTC; CDR3aa: CASSQGIGGPYEQYF
v_gene: TRBV5-1; abundance: -; d_gene: -; j_gene: TRBJ2-2; len: 15; CDR3nt: TGCGCCAGCAGCTTGGGGGACCGACTACCCGGGGAGCTGTTTTTT; CDR3aa: CASSLGDRLPGELFF
v_gene: TRBV2; abundance: -; d_gene: -; j_gene: TRBJ2-3; len: 15; CDR3nt: TGTGCCAGCAGTGAACGATCCATTGGCACAGATACGCAGTATTTT; CDR3aa: CASSERSIGTDTQYF
v_gene: TRBV7-9; abundance: once; d_gene: TRBD2; j_gene: TRBJ2-7; len: 16; CDR3nt: TGTGCCAGCAGCTCCCAACGGACTAGCGGGGCCTACGAGCAGTACTTC; CDR3aa: CASSSQRTSGAYEQYF
v_gene: TRBV29-1; abundance: -; d_gene: -; j_gene: TRBJ1-2; len: 14; CDR3nt: TGCAGCGTTGAAGATTTCGCAGGCGACTATGGCTACACCTTC; CDR3aa: CSVEDFAGDYGYTF
v_gene: TRBV6-5; abundance: -; d_gene: -; j_gene: TRBJ2-2; len: 15; CDR3nt: TGTGCCAGCAGTTACTCGAGGGGGAACACCGGGGAGCTGTTTTTT; CDR3aa: CASSYSRGNTGELFF
v_gene: TRBV7-3; abundance: -; d_gene: TRBD2; j_gene: TRBJ2-1; len: 14; CDR3nt: TGTGCCAGCAGTAGACTAGCGGGAGACAATGAGCAGTTCTTC; CDR3aa: CASSRLAGDNEQFF
v_gene: TRBV11-2; abundance: -; d_gene: -; j_gene: TRBJ1-1; len: 13; CDR3nt: TGTGCCAGCAGCTCAGGGGTGGGCACTGAAGCTTTCTTT; CDR3aa: CASSSGVGTEAFF
v_gene: TRBV14; abundance: once; d_gene: -; j_gene: TRBJ2-2; len: 17; CDR3nt: TGTGCCAGCAGCCAAGAAGTCGGGCGGGGGAACACCGGGGAGCTGTTTTTT; CDR3aa: CASSQEVGRGNTGELFF
v_gene: TRBV30; abundance: -; d_gene: TRBD2; j_gene: TRBJ2-5; len: 15; CDR3nt: TGTGCCTGGAGCCCGGGACTAGCAGGGAAGGAGACCCAGTACTTC; CDR3aa: CAWSPGLAGKETQYF
v_gene: TRBV19; abundance: -; d_gene: TRBD2; j_gene: TRBJ2-7; len: 13; CDR3nt: TGTGCCACCGAGGGCGGGGGAACCTACGAGCAGTACTTC; CDR3aa: CATEGGGTYEQYF
v_gene: TRBV29-1; abundance: -; d_gene: -; j_gene: TRBJ1-4; len: 16; CDR3nt: TGCAGCGTTGAAGATCTAAGTCGCAGTTCTAATGAAAAACTGTTTTTT; CDR3aa: CSVEDLSRSSNEKLFF
v_gene: TRBV21-1; abundance: -; d_gene: -; j_gene: TRBJ2-7; len: 17; CDR3nt: TGTGCCAGCAGCCGTTTCAGGCTAGCGGGGGGATGGGGCGAGCAGTACTTC; CDR3aa: CASSRFRLAGGWGEQYF
v_gene: TRBV27; abundance: -; d_gene: -; j_gene: TRBJ2-1; len: 12; CDR3nt: TGTGCCAGTTCGGGCTTCTACAATGAGCAGTTCTTC; CDR3aa: CASSGFYNEQFF
v_gene: TRBV27; abundance: -; d_gene: -; j_gene: TRBJ2-5; len: 14; CDR3nt: TGTGCCAGCAGCTTGGCAGGGGTTGGAGAGACCCAGTACTTC; CDR3aa: CASSLAGVGETQYF
v_gene: TRBV27; abundance: many; d_gene: -; j_gene: TRBJ1-5; len: 13; CDR3nt: TGTGCCAGCCAGGACTCCCCTAATCAGCCCCAGCATTTT; CDR3aa: CASQDSPNQPQHF
v_gene: TRBV15; abundance: -; d_gene: -; j_gene: TRBJ2-7; len: 13; CDR3nt: TGTGCCACCAGCACAAAAGAAGGCTACGAGCAGTACTTC; CDR3aa: CATSTKEGYEQYF
v_gene: TRBV4-1; abundance: -; d_gene: -; j_gene: TRBJ2-5; len: 14; CDR3nt: TGCGCCAGCAGCCAGCTGACAGGTAGCAAGACCCAGTACTTC; CDR3aa: CASSQLTGSKTQYF
v_gene: TRBV2; abundance: -; d_gene: TRBD1; j_gene: TRBJ1-1; len: 16; CDR3nt: TGTGCCAGCATCGCTCCTACGGACAGGGGGTACACTGAAGCTTTCTTT; CDR3aa: CASIAPTDRGYTEAFF
v_gene: TRBV27; abundance: -; d_gene: -; j_gene: TRBJ2-6; len: 13; CDR3nt: TGTGCCAGCAGTTTAGCTGGGGCCAACGTCCTGACTTTC; CDR3aa: CASSLAGANVLTF
v_gene: TRBV7-8; abundance: -; d_gene: -; j_gene: TRBJ2-3; len: 16; CDR3nt: TGTGCCAGCACCTTACGGAGATGGTCCTACACAGATACGCAGTATTTT; CDR3aa: CASTLRRWSYTDTQYF
v_gene: TRBV5-5; abundance: -; d_gene: -; j_gene: TRBJ1-2; len: 16; CDR3nt: TGTGCCAGCAGCTCGTTGGTCCAGGGGAGTCAGTATGGCTACACCTTC; CDR3aa: CASSSLVQGSQYGYTF
v_gene: TRBV27; abundance: -; d_gene: -; j_gene: TRBJ1-1; len: 13; CDR3nt: TGTGCCAGCAGTTTGGGCGGATTGGGTGAAGCTTTCTTT; CDR3aa: CASSLGGLGEAFF
v_gene: TRBV12-5; abundance: -; d_gene: TRBD1; j_gene: TRBJ1-1; len: 14; CDR3nt: TGTGCTAGTGGTTGGGGGACAGGGGCCACTGAAGCTTTCTTT; CDR3aa: CASGWGTGATEAFF
v_gene: TRBV7-3; abundance: -; d_gene: -; j_gene: TRBJ2-5; len: 13; CDR3nt: TGTGCCAGCAGCCCCCTTGGGGGCGAGACCCAGTACTTC; CDR3aa: CASSPLGGETQYF
v_gene: TRBV4-1; abundance: few; d_gene: -; j_gene: TRBJ2-7; len: 17; CDR3nt: TGCGCCAGCAGCCAAGAACTTGGTTGGGACAAGGCCTACGAGCAGTACTTC; CDR3aa: CASSQELGWDKAYEQYF
v_gene: TRBV14; abundance: -; d_gene: TRBD2; j_gene: TRBJ2-2; len: 15; CDR3nt: TGTGCCAGCAGCCTGGGACTAGCGGAGACCGGGGAGCTGTTTTTT; CDR3aa: CASSLGLAETGELFF
v_gene: TRBV29-1; abundance: -; d_gene: -; j_gene: TRBJ2-7; len: 11; CDR3nt: TGCAGCGTTTTGGGCGAAATGGAGCAGTACTTC; CDR3aa: CSVLGEMEQYF
v_gene: TRBV7-9; abundance: -; d_gene: -; j_gene: TRBJ2-7; len: 13; CDR3nt: TGTGCCAGCAGCTTATCCCCCGGGAAGGAGCAGTACTTC; CDR3aa: CASSLSPGKEQYF
v_gene: TRBV2; abundance: -; d_gene: -; j_gene: TRBJ2-1; len: 12; CDR3nt: TGTGCCAGCAGTGCAGGGTCTAGTTTTCTGTTCTTC; CDR3aa: CASSAGSSFLFF
v_gene: TRBV5-8; abundance: -; d_gene: -; j_gene: TRBJ2-1; len: 13; CDR3nt: TGTGCCAGCAGCTCCCCTATCGCCAGGGAGCAGTTCTTC; CDR3aa: CASSSPIAREQFF
v_gene: TRBV5-1; abundance: -; d_gene: -; j_gene: TRBJ2-3; len: 14; CDR3nt: TGCGCCAGCAGCTTGGCCCCGGTAGGAGATACGCAGTATTTT; CDR3aa: CASSLAPVGDTQYF
v_gene: TRBV6-5; abundance: once; d_gene: -; j_gene: TRBJ2-2; len: 15; CDR3nt: TGTGCCAGCAGTTTAAGTGTGGGGAACACCGGGGAGCTGTTTTTT; CDR3aa: CASSLSVGNTGELFF
v_gene: TRBV18; abundance: -; d_gene: TRBD1; j_gene: TRBJ2-3; len: 17; CDR3nt: TGTGCCAGCTCACCTCCCGACAGGGCAGATTATACAGATACGCAGTATTTT; CDR3aa: CASSPPDRADYTDTQYF
v_gene: TRBV28; abundance: -; d_gene: TRBD1; j_gene: TRBJ2-7; len: 13; CDR3nt: TGTGCCAGTACAGGGGTCCCCTACTACGAGCAGTACTTC; CDR3aa: CASTGVPYYEQYF
v_gene: TRBV7-7; abundance: -; d_gene: -; j_gene: TRBJ2-6; len: 14; CDR3nt: TGTGCCAGCAGCCCTGAGAGGGGGGCCAACGTCCTGACTTTC; CDR3aa: CASSPERGANVLTF
v_gene: TRBV11-2; abundance: -; d_gene: -; j_gene: TRBJ2-5; len: 14; CDR3nt: TGTGCCAGCAGCAAGCCCCTCCGCCGGGAGACCCAGTACTTC; CDR3aa: CASSKPLRRETQYF
v_gene: TRBV30; abundance: -; d_gene: TRBD2; j_gene: TRBJ2-3; len: 14; CDR3nt: TGTGCCTGGAGTGCCGGAGCGGGGATGGATACGCAGTATTTT; CDR3aa: CAWSAGAGMDTQYF
v_gene: TRBV2; abundance: -; d_gene: TRBD2; j_gene: TRBJ2-3; len: 13; CDR3nt: TGTGCCACCTTGACTAGCGGAGCAGATACGCAGTATTTT; CDR3aa: CATLTSGADTQYF